Reported below is one TCR beta chain. The clone's antigen remains unknown. Per-base quality was not reported, and no clone a single base away is much larger than it. Libraries were built with the immunoSEQ multiplex PCR assay. The paper's processing steps were these. To diagnose cytomegalovirus status from the catalog of TCR beta chain sequences, a statistical classification framework was built. In TCRdb, the immuneACCESS table is reduced to in-frame sequences with V and J assigned. These tables do not hold every clone; where another copy was compared, an unresolved V gene accounts for under half, and the others remain unexplained. V, J and clone size were drawn from that table, and D and trimming were deduced from the DNA. For this sample the table gives over 100,000 clones, of which over 85% were detected only once. Approximately 3.5% of the sample is taken by the ten largest. The junction shows trimming of 5 bases on V and 4 bases on J, plus 11 bases between the germline ends. The CDR3, cysteine through phenylalanine, is 13 amino acids long. The entry retains the CDR3 DNA only, 39 bases that are in frame from base 1. From the germline V gene, CDR1 is SGHVS and CDR2 is FNYEAQ.

The donors were included in the validation cohort of approximately 130 subjects, a group kept apart from the roughly 680-subject first cohort. The sample belongs to a study of cytomegalovirus exposure and HLA in healthy donors (dated by TCRdb to 2017 to 2019). With respect to the entire study: A later analysis indicated that the roughly 130 validation repertoires were generated on the platform also employed for the 650 to 850 repertoires of the first cohort. The aim of the study was to test whether cataloging public T cell receptors could identify signatures of past pathogen exposure. In addition to the first cohort of 666 subjects, a separate validation cohort of 130 or so different subjects was used. The study combined high-throughput TCR immunosequencing, statistical association of individual TCRs with disease status, and machine learning to predict cytomegalovirus infection status. Summary of the overall study and its limitations: In a later analysis, TCRs clustered in the first cohort were found to also tend to co-occur in the roughly 130 validation repertoires, with 85% to 95% of cluster scores above 0. Three of the identified cytomegalovirus-associated TCR beta chains were confirmed in vitro to be specific for cytomegalovirus antigens. While some public TCRs were present in many individuals, most TCR sequences turned up only very rarely across donors. The study listed 150 to 200 TCR beta chains as associated with cytomegalovirus. The authors suggested that the approach could potentially be generalized to other disease states and immunological phenotypes. The classifier was reported to diagnose cytomegalovirus status with high specificity and sensitivity in both the original and validation cohorts. A later analysis lacked HLA typing for the validation cohort, so it scored co-occurrence in that cohort across all 110 or so repertoires.

The sequenced sample was PBMCs. The V gene is TRBV7-6 and the J gene is TRBJ1-2; TRBD1 is perhaps the D gene, given 6 matching bases. The source of this sequence is a man aged 25-45 years in good health and CMV-seronegative. The DNA is TGTGCCAGCAGCGTAACAGGGATCTATGGCTACACCTTC. Translated, it reads CASSVTGIYGYTF.